This TCR beta chain emerged from a study of T cells in Graves' hyperthyroidism and ophthalmopathy. Study results and limitations: Blood samples included most of the expanded thyroid clonotypes exceeding 0.001.

This CDR3 comprises 14 residues. Germline V gene data show CDR1 as MNHEY and CDR2 as SVGEGT. V lost 6 bases, J lost 8 bases, and 17 bases lay in between. RNA transcripts provided the source from which TCR beta CDR3 regions were amplified. TCR CDR3 underwent first-round RT-PCR with the HTBI primer set. TCRdb used MiXCR to reprocess the multiplex PCR reads, holding one entry per CDR3 protein. The data hold some 550,000 distinct CDR3 sequences, with less than 25% observed a single time. This clonotype was observed a few times. Its antigen is not identified. Stable disease denoted Graves' hyperthyroidism without ophthalmopathy progression within 18 months. Uncontrolled infection, other autoimmune disease, pregnancy and lactation each barred patients from inclusion. The authors obtained PBMCs from about 9.5 ml of fresh peripheral blood.

The sequenced material came from blood. V gene TRBV6-2 or TRBV6-3 combines with J gene TRBJ1-5; D might be TRBD1 (5 bases). The TCR sequence derives from a man in his late teens or twenties with Graves' hyperthyroidism. CDR3 in amino acids: CASSSRQPGEPQHF. DNA of the CDR3: TGTGCCAGCAGCTCAAGACAGCCTGGGGAGCCCCAGCATTTT.